The 9 T cell receptor beta chains in this list originate from one sample, sequenced in a study of STAT5B mutations in CD4+ large granular lymphocyte leukemia. Clones were read by immunoSEQ multiplex PCR, and TCRdb kept only the in-frame ones, dropping some. The sample contains about 30,000 clones, more than 75% of which appear only once. Specimen: CD4+ T cells from blood buffy coats. These receptors were collected from a human donor in good health.

The CDR3, as DNA: TGTGCCAGCAGCTTGGCCAACCCAGGTAGGAAGTTCTTC. This gives the protein CASSLANPGRKFF. The chain combines TRBV5-6 with TRBJ2-1; D gene ambiguous. V was cut by 0 bases and J by 14 bases, with 15 bases left in between. The germline V gene has CDR1 SGHDT and CDR2 YYEEEE. This CDR3 is built from 13 residues.

In DNA form, the CDR3 reads TGTGCCAGCAGCGTAGCAGGGATTCACTCTGGAAACACCATATATTTT. Its translation: CASSVAGIHSGNTIYF. This chain joins TRBV9 and TRBJ1-3; the D gene is possibly TRBD1 (5 bases). Trimming shortened V by 0 bases and J by 0 bases, and 10 bases separated the two germline ends. Germline CDR1 is SGDLS and CDR2 is YYNGEE. CDR3 size: 16 residues.

The rearrangement links TRBV19 to TRBJ2-2; TRBD1 matches at 9 bases. The trim removed 1 base at V and 6 bases at J, leaving 3 bases unmatched. Germline V gives CDR1 LNHDA, CDR2 SQIVND (reference sequence). CDR3 length equals 15 residues. This CDR3 reads CASSIGTGGPGELFF. CDR3 bases: TGTGCCAGTAGTATAGGAACAGGGGGCCCCGGGGAGCTGTTTTTT.

The chain joins TRBV28 to TRBJ2-5; D possibly matches TRBD1 or TRBD2 (5 bases each). The CDR3 spans 14 residues. Germline CDR1 is MDHEN and CDR2 is SYDVKM. V lost 6 bases, J lost 1 base, and 12 bases lay in between. The CDR3 spells CASSRDGLQETQYF. The CDR3, as DNA: TGTGCCAGCAGCCGGGACGGCCTCCAAGAGACCCAGTACTTC. The complete variable domain, with remaining parts taken from reference TRBV28 and TRBJ2-5, reads DVKVTQSSRYLVKRTGEKVFLECVQDMDHENMFWYRQDPGLGLRLIYFSYDVKMKEKGDIPEGYSVSREKKERFSLILESASTNQTSMYLCASSRDGLQETQYFGPGTRLLVL.

This clone has a single count. The chain carries TRBV5-4 and TRBJ1-2; TRBD1 is a possible D gene (5 bases). V gave up 0 bases and J gave up 6 bases, with 15 bases separating them. CDR3 size: 15 residues. Germline V gene sequence: CDR1 SGHNT, CDR2 YYREEE (reference sequence). CDR3 region: CASSLARTGDDGYTF. The DNA of the CDR3 is TGTGCCAGCAGCTTGGCCAGAACGGGGGACGATGGCTACACCTTC.

The rearrangement joins TRBV2 to TRBJ2-3; 12 positions agree with TRBD2. J was trimmed by 1 base and V by 7 bases; bases with no gene match: 6. Germline V gene sequence: CDR1 SNHLY, CDR2 FYNNEI. The CDR3 runs 16 residues. CDR3 loop: CASKVGLAGRTDTQYF. CDR3 nucleotides: TGTGCCAGCAAAGTCGGACTAGCGGGACGCACAGATACGCAGTATTTT.

CDR3 amino acids: CASSLRTSGRDEQFF. The CDR3 DNA follows: TGTGCCAGCAGCTTAAGAACTAGCGGGAGGGATGAGCAGTTCTTC. The genes are TRBV5-4 and TRBJ2-1, with TRBD2 identical over 13 bases. With 2 bases clipped from V and 8 bases from J, the junction kept 4 bases outside the gene matches. This CDR3 spans 15 amino acids. Germline V CDR1 and CDR2: SGHNT, YYREEE (reference sequence). Full variable domain (rest looked up from reference TRBV5-4 and TRBJ2-1): ETGVTQSPTHLIKTRGQQVTLRCSSQSGHNTVSWYQQALGQGPQFIFQYYREEENGRGNFPPRFSGLQFPNYSSELNVNALELDDSALYLCASSLRTSGRDEQFFGPGTRLTVL.

The V call is TRBV19, the J call TRBJ1-1; TRBD1 is a possible D gene (6 bases). The CDR3 consists of 13 residues. The germline V and J ends were trimmed by 5 bases and 1 base, with 8 bases remaining between them. Germline CDR1 is LNHDA and CDR2 is SQIVND (reference sequence). The CDR3 coding sequence is TGTGCCAGTAGTCCCAGGGGGAACACTGAAGCTTTCTTT. This gives the protein CASSPRGNTEAFF.

The J gene is TRBJ1-3, the V gene TRBV6-6, with a tentative D call TRBD1 (5 bases). CDR1 and CDR2 from the germline V gene are MNHNY and SVGAGI (reference sequence). The CDR3 loop spans 15 amino acids. V was cut by 9 bases and J by 0 bases, with 15 bases left in between. For the CDR3, the DNA is TGTGCCAGGTATGAGGGACTCAGCTCTGGAAACACCATATATTTT. Its translation is CARYEGLSSGNTIYF.